This is a list of T cell receptor beta chains from one sample in a study of blood T cell repertoires in COVID-19. Clones were read by immunoSEQ multiplex PCR, and TCRdb kept only the in-frame ones, dropping some. Among more than 300,000 clones, approximately 89% were seen once, and the ten largest hold roughly a tenth. The sample was PBMCs or T cells enriched from blood (not recorded which). These receptors all come from a woman under 40 who had recovered from COVID-19. CDR3s include the opening cysteine and the closing phenylalanine or tryptophan. Each record gives: D gene, J gene, clone size, V gene, CDR3 protein, CDR3 DNA. D genes are given only for firm matches. For some rows the clone size is stated as once, few or many, or as a class when expanded; others skip it.

D gene: -
J gene: TRBJ2-7
clone size: -
V gene: TRBV5-1
CDR3 protein: CASSLPGEAYEQYF
CDR3 DNA: TGCGCCAGCAGCTTGCCGGGAGAGGCCTACGAGCAGTACTTC

D gene: TRBD2
J gene: TRBJ2-2
clone size: -
V gene: TRBV25-1
CDR3 protein: CASSGIAGNTGELFF
CDR3 DNA: TGTGCCAGCAGTGGAATAGCGGGCAACACCGGGGAGCTGTTTTTT

D gene: TRBD1
J gene: TRBJ2-7
clone size: -
V gene: TRBV4-3
CDR3 protein: CASSPLSGTGVDEQYF
CDR3 DNA: TGCGCCAGCAGCCCCCTCTCCGGGACAGGGGTGGACGAGCAGTACTTC

D gene: TRBD2
J gene: TRBJ2-3
clone size: -
V gene: TRBV7-9
CDR3 protein: CASSSPGLAGTDTQYF
CDR3 DNA: TGTGCCAGCAGCTCGCCGGGACTAGCGGGCACAGATACGCAGTATTTT

D gene: TRBD1
J gene: TRBJ1-2
clone size: -
V gene: TRBV6-6
CDR3 protein: CASSYSNFGQVYGYTF
CDR3 DNA: TGTGCCAGCAGTTACTCCAACTTCGGACAGGTGTATGGCTACACCTTC

D gene: -
J gene: TRBJ1-3
clone size: once
V gene: TRBV11-2
CDR3 protein: CASSLLLGGNTIYF
CDR3 DNA: TGTGCCAGCAGCTTGCTTTTGGGCGGAAACACCATATATTTT

D gene: TRBD2
J gene: TRBJ2-3
clone size: -
V gene: TRBV10-3
CDR3 protein: CAISEGTSGITDTQYF
CDR3 DNA: TGTGCCATCAGTGAGGGGACTAGCGGGATAACAGATACGCAGTATTTT

D gene: -
J gene: TRBJ1-1
clone size: few
V gene: TRBV5-1
CDR3 protein: CASSLSGAEAFF
CDR3 DNA: TGCGCCAGCAGCTTGTCAGGGGCTGAAGCTTTCTTT

D gene: TRBD1
J gene: TRBJ1-2
clone size: once
V gene: TRBV2
CDR3 protein: CANHKAVLDRGRLGYTF
CDR3 DNA: TGTGCCAACCATAAAGCAGTGTTGGACAGGGGGCGTCTGGGCTACACCTTC

D gene: TRBD1
J gene: TRBJ1-2
clone size: -
V gene: TRBV5-8
CDR3 protein: CASSQRRTGLLGYTF
CDR3 DNA: TGTGCCAGCAGCCAAAGACGGACAGGGCTCTTGGGCTACACCTTC

D gene: TRBD2
J gene: TRBJ2-7
clone size: -
V gene: TRBV20-1
CDR3 protein: CSGTSVHEQYF
CDR3 DNA: TGCAGTGGAACTAGCGTCCACGAGCAGTACTTC

D gene: TRBD2
J gene: TRBJ2-1
clone size: once
V gene: TRBV24-1
CDR3 protein: CATSDFSGSLAYNEQFF
CDR3 DNA: TGTGCCACCAGTGATTTTAGCGGGAGTCTAGCTTACAATGAGCAGTTCTTC

D gene: TRBD1
J gene: TRBJ2-5
clone size: -
V gene: TRBV7-9
CDR3 protein: CASSLVYGTGSEETQYF
CDR3 DNA: TGTGCCAGCAGCTTAGTTTACGGGACAGGGAGCGAAGAGACCCAGTACTTC

D gene: TRBD1
J gene: TRBJ1-1
clone size: -
V gene: TRBV11-3
CDR3 protein: CASSLTRAQGDTEAFF
CDR3 DNA: TGTGCCAGCAGCTTAACTAGGGCTCAGGGGGACACTGAAGCTTTCTTT

D gene: TRBD1
J gene: TRBJ1-5
clone size: -
V gene: TRBV12-5
CDR3 protein: CASGLVLTGVNQPQHF
CDR3 DNA: TGTGCTAGTGGTTTGGTACTGACAGGGGTCAATCAGCCCCAGCATTTT

D gene: -
J gene: TRBJ2-7
clone size: -
V gene: TRBV3-1/TRBV3-2
CDR3 protein: CASSQGGPYLYEQYF
CDR3 DNA: TGTGCCAGCAGCCAAGGAGGGCCCTATCTCTACGAGCAGTACTTC

D gene: -
J gene: TRBJ1-6
clone size: -
V gene: TRBV7-2
CDR3 protein: CASSPIPGSSPLHF
CDR3 DNA: TGTGCCAGCAGCCCTATCCCCGGTAGTTCACCCCTCCACTTT

D gene: -
J gene: TRBJ1-3
clone size: -
V gene: TRBV7-8
CDR3 protein: CASSFEVFFSGNTIYF
CDR3 DNA: TGTGCCAGCAGCTTTGAGGTTTTCTTCTCTGGAAACACCATATATTTT

D gene: TRBD2
J gene: TRBJ2-2
clone size: -
V gene: TRBV9
CDR3 protein: CASSVVSGRAGTGELFF
CDR3 DNA: TGTGCCAGCAGCGTAGTCAGCGGGAGGGCCGGGACCGGGGAGCTGTTTTTT

D gene: -
J gene: TRBJ1-1
clone size: -
V gene: TRBV19
CDR3 protein: CASSMGEGTEAFF
CDR3 DNA: TGTGCCAGTAGTATGGGGGAGGGCACTGAAGCTTTCTTT

D gene: -
J gene: TRBJ1-1
clone size: -
V gene: TRBV5-8
CDR3 protein: CASSSGGTTKAFF
CDR3 DNA: TGTGCCAGCAGCTCGGGGGGGACAACTAAAGCTTTCTTT

D gene: -
J gene: TRBJ2-5
clone size: -
V gene: TRBV28
CDR3 protein: CASSFPGIEETQYF
CDR3 DNA: TGTGCCAGCAGTTTCCCGGGGATAGAAGAGACCCAGTACTTC

D gene: -
J gene: TRBJ2-2
clone size: -
V gene: TRBV5-1
CDR3 protein: CASSLIPGQNTGELFF
CDR3 DNA: TGCGCCAGCAGCTTGATACCGGGACAGAACACCGGGGAGCTGTTTTTT

D gene: TRBD1
J gene: TRBJ1-1
clone size: -
V gene: TRBV11-3
CDR3 protein: CASSLGQGARTEAFF
CDR3 DNA: TGTGCCAGCAGCTTAGGACAGGGGGCGCGCACTGAAGCTTTCTTT

D gene: -
J gene: TRBJ1-2
clone size: -
V gene: TRBV5-4
CDR3 protein: CASSPPEPYGYTF
CDR3 DNA: TGTGCCAGCAGCCCACCGGAGCCCTATGGCTACACCTTC

D gene: TRBD2
J gene: TRBJ2-5
clone size: -
V gene: TRBV14
CDR3 protein: CASSPLGAGTQETQYF
CDR3 DNA: TGTGCCAGCAGCCCCCTGGGAGCGGGGACTCAAGAGACCCAGTACTTC